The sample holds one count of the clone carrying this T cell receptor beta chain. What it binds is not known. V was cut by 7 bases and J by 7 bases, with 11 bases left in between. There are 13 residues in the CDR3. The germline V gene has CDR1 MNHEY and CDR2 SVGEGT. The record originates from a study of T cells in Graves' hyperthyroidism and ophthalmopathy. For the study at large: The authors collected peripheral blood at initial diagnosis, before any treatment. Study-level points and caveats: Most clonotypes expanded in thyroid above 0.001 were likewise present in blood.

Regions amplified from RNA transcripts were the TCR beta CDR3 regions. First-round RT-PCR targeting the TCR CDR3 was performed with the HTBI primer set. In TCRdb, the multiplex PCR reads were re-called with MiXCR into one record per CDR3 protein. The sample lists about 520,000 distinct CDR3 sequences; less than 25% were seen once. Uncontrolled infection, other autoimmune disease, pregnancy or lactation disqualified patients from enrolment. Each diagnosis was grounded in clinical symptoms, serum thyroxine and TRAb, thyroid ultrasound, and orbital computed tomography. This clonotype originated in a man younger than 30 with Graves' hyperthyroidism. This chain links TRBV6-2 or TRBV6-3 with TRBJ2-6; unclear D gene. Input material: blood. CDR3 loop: CASTAVGANVLTF. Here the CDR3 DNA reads TGTGCCAGCACCGCGGTAGGAGCCAACGTCCTGACTTTC.